This section outlines one TCR beta chain sequence together with its context. The data belong to a study of T cells in Graves' hyperthyroidism and ophthalmopathy. This CDR3 spans 14 amino acids. Trimming removed 4 bases at V and 4 bases at J, with 16 bases between. Germline loops: CDR1 DFQATT, CDR2 SNEGSKA (reference sequence). TCR beta CDR3 regions were amplified from RNA. In the first-round RT-PCR of the TCR CDR3, the HTBI primer set was used. TCRdb reanalysed the multiplex PCR reads using MiXCR and keeps one entry per CDR3 protein. Of around 700,000 distinct CDR3 sequences listed, 30% to 40% are singletons. Out of less than 12 ml of fresh peripheral blood came the PBMCs.

The clonotype was recovered from a woman aged 40-49 years with Graves' hyperthyroidism. The sequenced sample consisted of blood. This chain uses TRBV20-1 with TRBJ1-1, with D unclear. The CDR3 sequence is CSAIWGRAGTEAFF. The CDR3, as DNA: TGCAGTGCTATCTGGGGAAGGGCGGGCACTGAAGCTTTCTTT.